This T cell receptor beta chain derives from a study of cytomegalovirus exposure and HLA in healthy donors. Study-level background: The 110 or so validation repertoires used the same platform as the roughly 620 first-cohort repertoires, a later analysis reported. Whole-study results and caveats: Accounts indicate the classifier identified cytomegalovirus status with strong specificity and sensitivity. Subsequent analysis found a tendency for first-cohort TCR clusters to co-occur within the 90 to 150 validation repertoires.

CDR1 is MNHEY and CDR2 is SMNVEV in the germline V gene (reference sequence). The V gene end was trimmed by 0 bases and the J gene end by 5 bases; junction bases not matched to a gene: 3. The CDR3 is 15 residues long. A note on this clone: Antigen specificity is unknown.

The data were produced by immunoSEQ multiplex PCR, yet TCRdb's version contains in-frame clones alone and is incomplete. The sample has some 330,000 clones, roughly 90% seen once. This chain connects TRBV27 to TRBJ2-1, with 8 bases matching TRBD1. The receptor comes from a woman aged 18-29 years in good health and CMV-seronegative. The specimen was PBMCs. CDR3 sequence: CASSLSGQADNEQFF. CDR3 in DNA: TGTGCCAGCAGTTTATCGGGACAGGCCGACAATGAGCAGTTCTTC.